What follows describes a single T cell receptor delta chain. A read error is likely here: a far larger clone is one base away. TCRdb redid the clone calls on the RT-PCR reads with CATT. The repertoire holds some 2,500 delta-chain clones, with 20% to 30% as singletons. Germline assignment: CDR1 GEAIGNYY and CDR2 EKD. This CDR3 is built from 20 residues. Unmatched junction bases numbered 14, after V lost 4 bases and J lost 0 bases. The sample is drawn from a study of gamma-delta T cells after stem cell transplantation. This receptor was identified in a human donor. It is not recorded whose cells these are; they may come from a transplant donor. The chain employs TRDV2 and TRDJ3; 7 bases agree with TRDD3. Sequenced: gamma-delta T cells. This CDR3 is CACETAVGDLSSWDTRQMFF. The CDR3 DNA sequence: TGTGCCTGTGAGACCGCGGTGGGGGACTTAAGCTCCTGGGACACCCGACAGATGTTTTTC.